Below, 20 T cell receptor beta chains from the same sample are listed, as sequenced in a study of identical twins. TCRdb independently ran MiXCR on the 5' RACE reads; one entry per CDR3 protein. The data contain under 1 million distinct CDR3 sequences, 10% to 15% of them seen just once; the ten biggest clones take up 1.5% to 2%. The data also belong to a second study, concerning yellow fever vaccine responses in identical twins.

The material sequenced was PBMCs. The origin of the receptors is a woman between 18 and 29 years old in good health.

The V gene is TRBV11-2, the J gene TRBJ2-4, with TRBD2 matching over 15 bases. Trimming removed 5 bases from V and 1 base from J; junction bases left unmatched: 6. Germline-derived CDR1 and CDR2 are SGHAT and FQNNGV. The CDR3 has 18 residues. CDR3 loop: CASSPGLAGGQAKNIQYF. The CDR3 coding sequence is TGTGCCAGCAGCCCCGGACTAGCGGGAGGGCAGGCCAAAAACATTCAGTACTTC. The variable domain in full, completed from reference TRBV11-2 and TRBJ2-4, reads EAGVAQSPRYKIIEKRQSVAFWCNPISGHATLYWYQQILGQGPKLLIQFQNNGVVDDSQLPKDRFSAERLKGVDSTLKIQPAKLEDSAVYLCASSPGLAGGQAKNIQYFGAGTRLSVL.

This clonotype was counted between two and nine times. This sequence joins TRBV24-1 and TRBJ1-5; 7 bases match TRBD1. Per the germline V gene, CDR1 is KGHDR and CDR2 is SFDVKD. The V and J ends lost 2 bases and 3 bases, in that order; junction bases with no gene match: 9. The CDR3 spans 17 residues. DNA for the CDR3: TGTGCCACCAGTGATTCCAGACAGGGCGAGGCCAATCAGCCCCAGCATTTT. As protein: CATSDSRQGEANQPQHF.

The chain employs TRBV18 and TRBJ1-1; D might be TRBD1 (5 bases). The V and J ends lost 0 bases and 3 bases respectively, with 8 bases between them. This CDR3 contains 14 residues. Germline lookup yields CDR1 KGHSH and CDR2 LQKENI. Here the CDR3 reads CASSPPSGDTEAFF. CDR3 in DNA: TGTGCCAGCTCACCACCTTCGGGGGACACTGAAGCTTTCTTT.

This clonotype was found a few times. The J gene is TRBJ2-2, the V gene TRBV7-3, with 9 bases identical to TRBD1. Germline CDR1 is SGHTA and CDR2 is FQGTGA. Trimming removed 5 bases from V and 1 base from J; junction bases left unmatched: 11. The CDR3 has 18 residues. In DNA, the CDR3 is TGTGCCAGCAGCCCCATGGGTCGGGGACAGGGGAACACCGGGGAGCTGTTTTTT. Translating gives CASSPMGRGQGNTGELFF.

This sequence joins TRBV10-3 and TRBJ2-1, with 13 bases fitting TRBD2. V gave up 6 bases and J gave up 5 bases; unmatched junction bases: 16. CDR1 is ENHRY, CDR2 SYGVKD, per germline. CDR3 length: 19 amino acids. CDR3 amino acids: CAISSRLAGGTKNNNEQFF. The CDR3 coding sequence is TGTGCCATCAGCTCCAGACTAGCGGGGGGCACGAAAAACAACAATGAGCAGTTCTTC.

This clonotype was observed a handful of times. V and J are TRBV28 and TRBJ2-1; TRBD1 is a possible D gene (6 bases). The ends were cut back, 3 bases at V and 5 bases at J, with 11 bases in the middle. CDR3 length: 14 residues. Looked up from germline, CDR1 is MDHEN and CDR2 is SYDVKM. CDR3 protein: CASSLRQENNEQFF. The CDR3 DNA follows: TGTGCCAGCAGTTTGAGACAGGAGAACAATGAGCAGTTCTTC. Variable domain in full (rest from reference TRBV28 and TRBJ2-1): DVKVTQSSRYLVKRTGEKVFLECVQDMDHENMFWYRQDPGLGLRLIYFSYDVKMKEKGDIPEGYSVSREKKERFSLILESASTNQTSMYLCASSLRQENNEQFFGPGTRLTVL.

There are a few counts of this clonotype. This chain uses TRBV5-1 with TRBJ2-2; no clear D. The CDR3 has 16 amino acids. V was pared by 1 base and J by 2 bases, with 12 bases between. Germline V CDR1 and CDR2: SGHRS, YFSETQ. The CDR3 loop is CASSLWPVGNTGELFF. CDR3 DNA sequence: TGCGCCAGCAGCTTGTGGCCAGTGGGAAACACCGGGGAGCTGTTTTTT.

This clonotype was recorded at least ten times. The chain uses TRBV7-9 and TRBJ1-1; TRBD1 might be the D (5 bases). The germline V and J ends were trimmed by 7 bases and 3 bases, with 12 bases remaining between them. The CDR3 spans 13 residues. Germline V gene data show CDR1 as SEHNR and CDR2 as FQNEAQ (reference sequence). The DNA for the CDR3 is TGTGCCAGCACTCATCTGGGGGACACTGAAGCTTTCTTT. Its translation: CASTHLGDTEAFF.

V and J are TRBV6-1 and TRBJ2-2; 10 nucleotides agree with TRBD2. CDR3 length: 15 residues. Per germline, CDR1 MNHNS and CDR2 SASEGT. V gave up 6 bases and J gave up 4 bases; unmatched junction bases: 5. The CDR3 nucleotides are TGTGCCAGCAGGAGCGGGAGGGCCCTCACCGGGGAGCTGTTTTTT. This encodes CASRSGRALTGELFF.

This chain connects TRBV20-1 to TRBJ1-1; TRBD1 matches 7 bases. The CDR3 loop spans 13 amino acids. The junction had 7 bases not matched to a gene; V was cut back by 5 bases and J by 4 bases. Germline assignment: CDR1 DFQATT and CDR2 SNEGSKA (reference sequence). The CDR3 nucleotides are TGCAGTGCTGCAGGACAGGTTCCCACTGAAGCTTTCTTT. It translates to CSAAGQVPTEAFF.

The chain has TRBV3-1 and TRBJ2-1; 10 bases agree with TRBD1. Trimming took 8 bases from V and 4 from J; bases not matched to a gene: 17. This CDR3 region has 18 residues. Germline V gives CDR1 LGHDT, CDR2 YNNKEL (reference sequence). CDR3 sequence reads: CASSQGASGTGVYNEQFF. Written as DNA, the CDR3 is TGTGCCAGCTCCCAAGGAGCGAGTGGGACAGGGGTTTACAATGAGCAGTTCTTC.

This clonotype has a handful of counts. CDR3 loop: CASSLNAGGGEQYF. For the CDR3, the DNA is TGTGCCAGCAGCTTAAACGCGGGGGGCGGCGAGCAGTACTTC. The chain carries TRBV7-2 and TRBJ2-7, with 8 bases matching TRBD2. Germline assignment: CDR1 SGHTA and CDR2 FQGNSA. The CDR3 is made up of 14 amino acids. The V segment lost 2 bases and the J segment 6 bases; nucleotides outside the gene matches: 6.

The gene calls are TRBV5-5 and TRBJ2-7, with D perhaps assigned TRBD1 or TRBD2 (5 bases each). This CDR3 comprises 14 residues. The V end was cut by 5 bases, the J end by 6 bases, with 18 bases between. The V gene's germline CDR1 is SGHKS and CDR2 YYEKEE (reference sequence). Here the CDR3 reads CASRKGRVPLEQYV. The DNA of the CDR3 is TGTGCCAGCAGGAAGGGACGGGTCCCACTCGAGCAGTACGTC.

At least ten counts were recorded for this clonotype. V and J are TRBV7-2 and TRBJ2-2, with D unclear. CDR1 and CDR2 (germline): SGHTA, FQGNSA. V shed 1 base and J shed 6 bases, with 15 bases lying between them. CDR3 length: 16 residues. CDR3 nucleotides: TGTGCCAGCAGCTTAGGCCCGGCCACGGTATCCGGGGAGCTGTTTTTT. Protein: CASSLGPATVSGELFF.

This clonotype came up many times. The gene calls are TRBV10-1 and TRBJ2-2; no definite D call. V lost 0 bases and J 8 bases, leaving 7 bases between the germline ends. Looked up from germline, CDR1 is WNHNN and CDR2 is SYGVQD (reference sequence). The CDR3 length is 13 residues. The CDR3 loop reads CASSESIMGELFF. The CDR3 region has the DNA TGCGCCAGCAGTGAGTCAATTATGGGGGAGCTGTTTTTT.

The gene calls are TRBV10-3 and TRBJ2-5; 8 bases are a match to TRBD1. CDR3 length: 12 amino acids. V gave up 5 bases and J gave up 10 bases; unmatched junction bases: 6. Germline CDR1 reads ENHRY; CDR2 reads SYGVKD. CDR3 DNA: TGTGCCATCAGTACTACAGGGGGAGGCCAGTACTTC. It encodes CAISTTGGGQYF.

Many counts were recorded for this clonotype. The chain links TRBV5-1 to TRBJ1-2; perhaps TRBD1 as D (6 bases). The CDR3 length is 14 residues. Germline-derived CDR1 and CDR2 are SGHRS and YFSETQ. V shed 4 bases and J shed 6 bases, with 16 bases lying between them. The chain's CDR3 is CASSTRDRFNGYTF. CDR3 bases: TGCGCCAGCAGCACCAGAGACAGGTTTAATGGCTACACCTTC.

Only a few counts were recorded for this clonotype. The chain couples TRBV7-4 to TRBJ2-7, with 7 nucleotides matching TRBD1. Trimming cost V 5 bases and J 5 bases; bases outside gene matches: 18. The CDR3 contains 17 residues. The germline CDR1 and CDR2 sequences are SGHVT and SQSDAQ. For the CDR3, the DNA is TGTGCCAGCAGCCATTTATGTTGGACAGGACCCTTTGACGAGCAGTACGTC. Translated: CASSHLCWTGPFDEQYV.

The chain combines TRBV29-1 with TRBJ2-3; D call uncertain. The V gene's germline CDR1 is SQVTM and CDR2 ANQGSEA. This CDR3 is built from 14 residues. With 6 bases removed from V and 6 bases from J, the gap between germline ends came to 19 bases. The CDR3 spells CSVAGQNLVDTQYF. In DNA, the CDR3 is TGCAGCGTAGCCGGGCAGAACCTCGTGGATACGCAGTATTTT.

This clonotype was recorded a few times. The chain uses TRBV24-1 and TRBJ2-5; 8 nucleotides line up with TRBD2. Germline trimming cut 1 base from V and 14 bases from J; bases unmatched to any gene: 5. The CDR3 consists of 12 residues. Germline CDR1 KGHDR, CDR2 SFDVKD. The CDR3 bases are TGTGCCACCAGTGATTTAGGCGGGAGGTCTTACTTC. Translated, it gives CATSDLGGRSYF.